This T cell receptor (beta chain) was sequenced during a study of cytomegalovirus exposure and HLA in healthy donors. Overall study context: Sequencing of about 179 million T cells in an earlier analysis found roughly 120 million unique TCR beta sequences. Notes on the study in general: Earlier results showed most TCR beta V segments being productive about 87% or about 30% of the time. A list of 164 TCR beta chains associated with cytomegalovirus was given. V- and J-gene trimming of TCR beta was linked (in a later analysis) to a missense DCLRE1C variant.

This PCR relied on a set of 60 Vbeta primers and 13 Jbeta primers. Method: immunoSEQ multiplex PCR; TCRdb's copy keeps in-frame clones and lacks some. This sample has nearly 110,000 clones, with 71% found just once. A note on this clone: The target antigen is unknown.

V lost 7 bases, J lost 1 base, and 10 bases lay in between. Germline V CDR1 and CDR2: ENHRY, SYGVKD. There are 14 residues in the CDR3. The sample comprised PBMCs. The clonotype originates from a female donor in good health and CMV-seronegative. The chain links TRBV10-3 to TRBJ2-2, with D possibly being TRBD1 (5 bases). Written as DNA, the CDR3 is TGTGCCATCAAGGCAGGGTGGAACACCGGGGAGCTGTTTTTT. Protein product: CAIKAGWNTGELFF.